The clone carrying this TCR beta chain was detected many times. These data belong to a study of breast tumors, draining lymph nodes, adjacent tissues. Via MiXCR, TCRdb re-called the multiplex PCR reads, giving one row per CDR3 protein. The sample carries around 230,000 distinct CDR3 sequences, 30% to 35% recorded once. The CDR3 extends over 15 amino acids. V was shortened by 0 bases and J by 4 bases, with 11 bases between the two germline ends. CDR1 is SGHRS, CDR2 YFSETQ, per germline. Breast cancer patients provided tissue from their axillary draining lymph nodes. The sequenced sample consisted of axillary lymph node tissue. The J gene is TRBJ1-5, the V gene TRBV5-1; a possible D gene is TRBD1 (6 bases). This receptor was obtained from a female donor with breast cancer. Some clones in this sample may be carry-over from other donors' samples. CDR3 residues: CASSLDGGENQPQHF. For the CDR3, the DNA is TGCGCCAGCAGCTTGGACGGGGGCGAAAATCAGCCCCAGCATTTT.